This T cell receptor beta chain was sequenced in a study of cytomegalovirus exposure and HLA in healthy donors. The study's findings and limits: There were 150 or so TCR beta chains listed as cytomegalovirus-associated. In vitro work confirmed that a few CMV-associated chains recognize CMV antigens. High sensitivity and specificity were reportedly achieved when the classifier diagnosed cytomegalovirus status.

The CDR3 has 15 residues. CDR1 is MNHEY and CDR2 is SVGAGI in the germline V gene. With V trimmed by 0 bases and J by 4 bases, 2 bases remained unmatched. Profiled with immunoSEQ multiplex PCR; TCRdb holds only in-frame clones, not every one. The table shows about 140,000 clones, with almost 85% occurring only once. A remark on this clone: No antigen is known for it.

Sequenced material: PBMCs. The origin of this receptor is a woman younger than 45 in good health and CMV-seronegative. J is TRBJ1-4 and V is TRBV6-5; 7 nucleotides align to TRBD1. The CDR3 sequence is CASSYSAGGNEKLFF. CDR3 nucleotides: TGTGCCAGCAGTTACTCGGCAGGGGGTAATGAAAAACTGTTTTTT.